Listed here are 29 T cell receptor beta chains from one sample, sequenced in a study of blood T cell repertoires in COVID-19. Sequencing used immunoSEQ multiplex PCR; TCRdb keeps in-frame clones, though not all of them. Of roughly 440,000 clones detected, more than 70% appear once; the ten largest clones hold approximately 12%. Source material: peripheral blood. Receptors originate from a woman in her 50s with COVID-19, enrolled during active disease.

This rearrangement joins TRBV7-2 to TRBJ2-1, with TRBD2 matching 9 bases. J lost 4 bases, V lost 5 bases, and 6 bases had no gene match. CDR1 is SGHTA and CDR2 is FQGNSA in the germline V gene. The CDR3 has 15 residues. The CDR3 region is CASSLKTSGYNEQFF. The CDR3 nucleotides read TGTGCCAGCAGCCTAAAGACTAGCGGTTACAATGAGCAGTTCTTC.

The J gene is TRBJ2-2, the V gene TRBV27; 11 bases are a match to TRBD2. The germline V gene has CDR1 MNHEY and CDR2 SMNVEV (reference sequence). The CDR3 sequence is 16 residues long. J gave up 6 bases and V 5 bases, and 8 bases lay outside the gene matches. CDR3 region: CASSPPGLAEPGELFF. The CDR3 region has the DNA TGTGCCAGCAGTCCGCCGGGACTAGCGGAACCCGGGGAGCTGTTTTTT.

This rearrangement joins TRBV27 to TRBJ1-2; 7 bases align to TRBD1. CDR3 size: 14 residues. The germline V gene encodes CDR1 MNHEY and CDR2 SMNVEV (reference sequence). Trimming at V came to 5 bases and at J to 4 bases, leaving 7 bases not matched to a gene. This CDR3 reads CASSPGGTAYGYTF. As DNA, the CDR3 is TGTGCCAGCAGTCCAGGGGGGACAGCCTATGGCTACACCTTC.

This chain joins TRBV20-1 and TRBJ2-1, with 8 bases lining up with TRBD2. J lost 1 base, V lost 3 bases, and 11 bases had no gene match. CDR3 length: 17 amino acids. Germline V CDR1 and CDR2: DFQATT, SNEGSKA (reference sequence). The CDR3 coding sequence is TGCAGTGCTAGTAATTACGGACTAGCCCGTTCCTACAATGAGCAGTTCTTC. This encodes CSASNYGLARSYNEQFF.

The chain uses TRBV24-1 and TRBJ2-5, with 12 bases identical to TRBD2. Germline V gene data show CDR1 as KGHDR and CDR2 as SFDVKD. Unmatched junction bases numbered 8, after V lost 1 base and J lost 3 bases. This CDR3 has 18 amino acids. The CDR3 bases are TGTGCCACCAGTGATTTCCGACTAGCGGGGGAAAATAAAGAGACCCAGTACTTC. Protein: CATSDFRLAGENKETQYF.

The rearrangement joins TRBV30 to TRBJ1-1, with D uncertain. The germline V gene has CDR1 GTSNPN and CDR2 SVGIG (reference sequence). The CDR3 spans 15 residues. Trimming removed 3 bases at V and 0 bases at J, with 14 bases between. CDR3 DNA: TGTGCCTGGAGGGCTCGTGAGGCTATGAACACTGAAGCTTTCTTT. As protein: CAWRAREAMNTEAFF.

The chain links TRBV2 to TRBJ1-1, with a weak D call TRBD1 (6 bases). Germline V gene lookup returns CDR1 SNHLY and CDR2 FYNNEI. V was trimmed by 6 bases and J by 7 bases, leaving 21 bases between them. This CDR3 is built from 15 residues. Here the CDR3 DNA reads TGTGCCAGCAGGACAAAACAGGGATTCTTTGGTGAAGCTTTCTTT. Translation gives CASRTKQGFFGEAFF.

The chain uses TRBV6-6 and TRBJ1-4, with 11 bases that match TRBD1. The CDR3 is made up of 16 amino acids. J lost 7 bases, V lost 2 bases, and 6 bases had no gene match. The germline V gene encodes CDR1 MNHNY and CDR2 SVGAGI (reference sequence). The CDR3 nucleotides read TGTGCCAGCAGTTACCCGGACAGGGGGCGCGGTGAAAAACTGTTTTTT. This sequence encodes CASSYPDRGRGEKLFF.

This chain connects TRBV5-1 to TRBJ1-2, with D possibly TRBD1 on 6 matching bases. The CDR3 totals 14 residues. Trimming took off 5 bases at V and 8 bases at J, with 19 bases between the two ends. Germline V gene lookup returns CDR1 SGHRS and CDR2 YFSETQ. As DNA, the CDR3 is TGCGCCAGCAGAAGTGAAGGCTCAACAGGGGGCTACACCTTC. This encodes CASRSEGSTGGYTF.

V gene TRBV4-2 combines with J gene TRBJ2-2; the D gene is possibly TRBD1 (5 bases). Germline V gene sequence: CDR1 LGHNA, CDR2 YNFKEQ. The CDR3 has 14 residues. With 2 bases removed from V and 6 bases from J, the gap between germline ends came to 10 bases. The CDR3 region is CASSQPGSAGELFF. DNA for the CDR3: TGTGCCAGCAGCCAACCAGGGTCCGCCGGGGAGCTGTTTTTT.

The chain has TRBV7-2 and TRBJ1-2; 7 bases agree with TRBD1. The J segment lost 4 bases and the V segment lost 4 bases, leaving 12 bases of the junction unmatched. The germline CDR1 and CDR2 sequences are SGHTA and FQGNSA. CDR3 length: 16 amino acids. Here the CDR3 reads CASSSNRAQGGYGYTF. CDR3 DNA sequence: TGTGCCAGCAGCTCAAACCGTGCCCAGGGGGGCTATGGCTACACCTTC.

The chain is built from TRBV5-1 and TRBJ2-1, with no clear D. The CDR3 has 13 amino acids. The germline gives CDR1 SGHRS, CDR2 YFSETQ. V was trimmed by 2 bases and J by 7 bases, leaving 10 bases between them. As DNA, the CDR3 is TGCGCCAGCAGCTTAAGAGTCGGGAATGAGCAGTTCTTC. The encoded protein is CASSLRVGNEQFF.

This clone was found a few times. The chain joins TRBV7-9 to TRBJ2-7; tentative D call: TRBD2 (6 bases). V shed 4 bases and J shed 2 bases, with 12 bases lying between them. Germline lookup yields CDR1 SEHNR and CDR2 FQNEAQ (reference sequence). The CDR3 extends over 14 amino acids. The CDR3: CASSSRDFTYEQYF. The CDR3 DNA reads TGTGCCAGCAGCTCTCGGGACTTCACCTACGAGCAGTACTTC.

This rearrangement joins TRBV7-9 to TRBJ1-1; no clear D. The V gene's germline CDR1 is SEHNR and CDR2 FQNEAQ (reference sequence). V dropped 3 bases and J dropped 7 bases, with 6 bases sitting between them. CDR3 length equals 11 residues. CDR3 residues: CASSFPGEAFF. CDR3 in DNA: TGTGCCAGCAGCTTTCCCGGTGAAGCTTTCTTT.

As to this clone: The sample contains more than one DNA sequence encoding this CDR3. J is TRBJ1-2 and V is TRBV6-1; 8 bases agree with TRBD1. The V gene end was trimmed by 1 base and the J gene end by 8 bases; junction bases not matched to a gene: 6. Germline V gene data show CDR1 as MNHNS and CDR2 as SASEGT. The CDR3 is 14 residues long. This chain's CDR3 is CASSEGQGTRGYTF. Here the CDR3 DNA reads TGTGCCAGCAGTGAAGGACAGGGGACAAGGGGCTACACCTTC.

The J gene is TRBJ1-2, the V gene TRBV30; 7 bases agree with TRBD1. Unmatched junction bases numbered 2, after V lost 2 bases and J lost 2 bases. The length of the CDR3 is 13 residues. The V gene's germline CDR1 is GTSNPN and CDR2 SVGIG (reference sequence). In nucleotides, the CDR3 is TGTGCCTGGAGTTCGACAGGGAACTATGGCTACACCTTC. Protein product: CAWSSTGNYGYTF.

V and J are TRBV9 and TRBJ1-6, with a possible D match to TRBD1 (5 bases). Between the trimmed V and J ends, which lost 4 bases and 0 bases, there was a span of 17 bases. This CDR3 comprises 18 residues. Germline V gene lookup returns CDR1 SGDLS and CDR2 YYNGEE. DNA for the CDR3: TGTGCCAGCAGCCCCCGGACATCCCCGAGCTCCTATAATTCACCCCTCCACTTT. Translating gives CASSPRTSPSSYNSPLHF.

The genes are TRBV5-1 and TRBJ1-1; tentatively, D is TRBD1 (5 bases). Looked up from germline, CDR1 is SGHRS and CDR2 is YFSETQ. The V gene lost 7 bases and the J gene lost 1 base, with 11 bases spanning the gap. This CDR3 has 13 residues. The CDR3 DNA reads as TGCGCCAGCCGCCGGGGGGAGAACACTGAAGCTTTCTTT. Protein product: CASRRGENTEAFF.

The chain recombines TRBV29-1 with TRBJ1-1, with D hard to call. CDR1 SQVTM and CDR2 ANQGSEA come from the germline V gene. V was shortened by 3 bases and J by 6 bases, with 5 bases between the two germline ends. The CDR3 runs to 10 residues. The CDR3 spells CSVDSPEAFF. As DNA, the CDR3 is TGCAGCGTTGACTCTCCTGAAGCTTTCTTT.

The J gene is TRBJ1-4, the V gene TRBV5-4, with a possible D match to TRBD1 (6 bases). Germline lookup yields CDR1 SGHNT and CDR2 YYREEE (reference sequence). The length of the CDR3 is 16 residues. V was cut by 5 bases and J by 2 bases, with 16 bases left in between. The DNA for the CDR3 is TGTGCCAGCAGTTCCGATCCAGGGGAGACTAATGAAAAACTGTTTTTT. Protein sequence: CASSSDPGETNEKLFF.

The chain links TRBV5-1 to TRBJ2-5, with D perhaps matching TRBD2 (6 bases). The CDR3 runs to 15 residues. Trimming cost V 4 bases and J 5 bases, with 18 bases left between them. The V gene's germline CDR1 is SGHRS and CDR2 YFSETQ. The CDR3, as DNA: TGCGCCAGCAGCGAGGGAGGTGGCTCCGCGGAGACCCAGTACTTC. Translation gives CASSEGGGSAETQYF.

This clone was seen a single time. This rearrangement joins TRBV5-5 to TRBJ2-1, with TRBD2 matching 7 bases. Germline CDR1 SGHKS, CDR2 YYEKEE (reference sequence). Germline trimming cut 4 bases from V and 0 bases from J; bases unmatched to any gene: 7. The CDR3 covers 16 residues. The CDR3 here is CASSNDRGDSYNEQFF. The CDR3 region has the DNA TGTGCCAGCAGCAACGATCGGGGGGACTCCTACAATGAGCAGTTCTTC.

The rearrangement links TRBV5-1 to TRBJ1-6; 8 nucleotides match TRBD1. CDR1 is SGHRS and CDR2 is YFSETQ in the germline V gene. The V segment lost 2 bases and the J segment 8 bases; nucleotides outside the gene matches: 9. The CDR3 runs 16 residues. The CDR3 DNA reads TGCGCCAGCAGCTTCACAGCAGGACAGGGTTATTCACCCCTCCACTTT. As protein: CASSFTAGQGYSPLHF. The entire variable domain, with the rest obtained from reference TRBV5-1 and TRBJ1-6, is as follows: KAGVTQTPRYLIKTRGQQVTLSCSPISGHRSVSWYQQTPGQGLQFLFEYFSETQRNKGNFPGRFSGRQFSNSRSEMNVSTLELGDSALYLCASSFTAGQGYSPLHFGNGTRLTVT.

The chain combines TRBV11-2 with TRBJ1-1, with D maybe TRBD1 (5 bases). This CDR3 region has 12 residues. Germline V CDR1 and CDR2: SGHAT, FQNNGV. Trimming removed 3 bases at V and 4 bases at J, with 6 bases between. The CDR3 spells CASSFGGTEAFF. The CDR3 DNA follows: TGTGCCAGCAGCTTCGGGGGCACTGAAGCTTTCTTT.

The rearrangement joins TRBV6-1 to TRBJ1-1, with 7 bases matching TRBD1. Losses at the gene ends were 4 bases for V and 0 bases for J; bases not matched to a gene: 8. This CDR3 spans 16 amino acids. Germline V gene lookup returns CDR1 MNHNS and CDR2 SASEGT. CDR3 sequence: CASSGPNRGMNTEAFF. The CDR3 DNA reads TGTGCCAGCAGTGGGCCCAACAGGGGAATGAACACTGAAGCTTTCTTT.

The chain has TRBV7-9 and TRBJ1-1; no firm D call. The CDR3 totals 14 residues. The germline gives CDR1 SEHNR, CDR2 FQNEAQ (reference sequence). V was shortened by 2 bases and J by 5 bases, with 12 bases between the two germline ends. The CDR3 nucleotides are TGTGCCAGCAGCTTAAGGACGGGCGGGACTGAAGCTTTCTTT. Translated: CASSLRTGGTEAFF.

The chain uses TRBV6-6 and TRBJ1-2; perhaps TRBD1 as D (5 bases). Germline CDR1 is MNHNY and CDR2 is SVGAGI (reference sequence). The CDR3 loop spans 15 amino acids. The V and J ends lost 4 bases and 1 base respectively, with 13 bases between them. For the CDR3, the DNA is TGTGCCAGCAGTTTTTTTCCGACAGATAACTATGGCTACACCTTC. It yields the protein CASSFFPTDNYGYTF.

The chain couples TRBV27 to TRBJ2-3; tentatively, D is TRBD2 (5 bases). Trimming took off 7 bases at V and 2 bases at J, with 13 bases between the two ends. Germline assignment: CDR1 MNHEY and CDR2 SMNVEV (reference sequence). CDR3 length equals 14 residues. The CDR3 protein is CASTQSGYTDTQYF. As DNA, the CDR3 is TGTGCCAGCACCCAGTCGGGGTACACAGATACGCAGTATTTT.

The chain is built from TRBV9 and TRBJ2-2; 8 nucleotides match TRBD2. After removal of 6 bases from V and 7 bases from J, the junction contained 5 bases not matched to a gene. This CDR3 contains 13 residues. CDR1 is SGDLS, CDR2 YYNGEE, per germline. The CDR3 DNA reads as TGTGCCAGCACCCCCGGGGGGGTCGGGGAGCTGTTTTTT. Its protein is CASTPGGVGELFF.